A selection of T cell receptor beta chains follows, all from one sample in a study of T cell responses to AZD1222 COVID-19 vaccine. Sequencing was performed with immunoSEQ multiplex PCR; in TCRdb, only in-frame clones are kept and a portion is missing. The sample yields tens of thousands of clones, roughly 85% seen once. Sequences were derived from peripheral blood, sampled 28 days after the second AZD1222 dose. These receptors all stem from an adult who received the AZD1222 COVID-19 vaccine. Both conserved end residues are part of each CDR3. A D gene is named only where the DNA matches it firmly. Rows give clone size only sometimes, using once, few, many, or a class for an expanded clone.

>NA|TRBJ1-4|TRBV2|few
TGTGCCAGCAGTGTGGGTGAAAAACTGTTTTTT
CASSVGEKLFF
>TRBD2|TRBJ2-1|TRBV7-9|NA
TGTGCCAGCAGCCAAACCCCGGGACTAGCGGGAGGATGGAATGAGCAGTTCTTC
CASSQTPGLAGGWNEQFF
>TRBD1|TRBJ2-2|TRBV29-1|NA
TGCAGCGTCTCAGGGACAGCCACCGGGGAGCTGTTTTTT
CSVSGTATGELFF
>TRBD2|TRBJ2-1|TRBV4-3|NA
TGCGCCAGCAGCCAAGACTGGACTAGCGGGCGGAATAATGAGCAGTTCTTC
CASSQDWTSGRNNEQFF
>NA|TRBJ1-1|TRBV30|NA
TGTGCCTGGAGTGTACGTCGTAACACTGAAGCTTTCTTT
CAWSVRRNTEAFF
>NA|TRBJ1-5|TRBV19|NA
TGTGCCAGTAGTATAGAGGGAACGGTCAATCAGCCCCAGCATTTT
CASSIEGTVNQPQHF
>TRBD2|TRBJ2-1|TRBV27|NA
TGTGCCAGCAGTCCCGGACTAGCGAGGGGCGAACAGTTCTTC
CASSPGLARGEQFF
>NA|TRBJ1-1|TRBV28|NA
TGTGCCAGCAGAAGACTTATGAACACTGAAGCTTTCTTT
CASRRLMNTEAFF
>NA|TRBJ1-1|TRBV12-3/TRBV12-4|NA
TGTGCCAGCAGTTTCATCAGGAACACTGAAGCTTTCTTT
CASSFIRNTEAFF
>NA|TRBJ2-7|TRBV12-3/TRBV12-4|NA
TGTGCCAGCAGTTCACCGTCCGCCTACGAGCAGTACTTC
CASSSPSAYEQYF
>TRBD1|TRBJ2-7|TRBV27|once
TGTGCCAGCAGTTCCCCCGGGACAGGGACCTACGAGCAGTACTTC
CASSSPGTGTYEQYF
>TRBD1|TRBJ2-6|TRBV28|NA
TGTGCCAGCAGAACCACAGGGGCTGGGGCCAACGTCCTGACTTTC
CASRTTGAGANVLTF
>NA|TRBJ2-1|TRBV28|NA
TGTGCCAGCAGCCAGTGGGCGCATGGTAGCGTAGACAATGAGCAGTTCTTC
CASSQWAHGSVDNEQFF
>NA|TRBJ1-1|TRBV29-1|NA
TGCAGCGTCACAGGTGTGAACACTGAAGCTTTCTTT
CSVTGVNTEAFF
>NA|TRBJ1-1|TRBV4-3|NA
TGCGCCAGCAGCCCCGATTATGCAGGGCGGAGAGCTTTCTTT
CASSPDYAGRRAFF
>TRBD1|TRBJ2-7|TRBV11-2|NA
TGTGCCAGCAGCTTGATACGGGACAGGCAGTACTTC
CASSLIRDRQYF
>NA|TRBJ2-7|TRBV29-1|NA
TGCAGCGTTTCCCATGGGGCTCTCACGGGGGACGAGCAGTACTTC
CSVSHGALTGDEQYF
>NA|TRBJ2-1|TRBV30|NA
TGTGCCTGGAGTTCTGGCCCGGGGGTTAATGAGCAGTTCTTC
CAWSSGPGVNEQFF
>TRBD1|TRBJ1-2|TRBV5-5|NA
TGTGCCAGCAGCCCCTCCGGGACAGGTCCCTATGGCTACACCTTC
CASSPSGTGPYGYTF
>NA|TRBJ2-1|TRBV2|once
TGTGCCAGCAGGTGGTCAGTAGAGGGCAATGAGCAGTTCTTC
CASRWSVEGNEQFF
>NA|TRBJ2-2|TRBV2|NA
TGTGCCAGCAGTGATTTTGGTTCCGGGGAGCTGTTTTTT
CASSDFGSGELFF
>NA|TRBJ2-1|TRBV7-9|NA
TGTGCCAGCAGCCTTCCTAGTAGAGGGTTAGGTTACAATGAGCAGTTCTTC
CASSLPSRGLGYNEQFF
>NA|TRBJ1-2|TRBV9|few
TGTGCCAGCAGGTCCGACGGGACATCTCGAGACTATGGCTACACCTTC
CASRSDGTSRDYGYTF
>NA|TRBJ1-4|TRBV9|NA
TGTGCCAGCAGCGTAGGGAATGAAAAACTGTTTTTT
CASSVGNEKLFF
>NA|TRBJ1-5|TRBV7-9|NA
TGTGCCAGCAGTTCAGACAGGCTCAATCAGCCCCAGCATTTT
CASSSDRLNQPQHF
>TRBD1|TRBJ1-6|TRBV11-2|NA
TGTGCCAGCAGGCCCTGGACAGGGATGAGGGCTTCACCCCTCCACTTT
CASRPWTGMRASPLHF
>NA|TRBJ2-1|TRBV9|NA
TGTGCCAGCAGCGCCCGGACTTTTAATGAGCAGTTCTTC
CASSARTFNEQFF
>NA|TRBJ1-1|TRBV5-4|NA
TGTGCCAGCACCGAGGGGCGAGGGGGAACTGAAGCTTTCTTT
CASTEGRGGTEAFF
>NA|TRBJ2-7|TRBV27|NA
TGTGCCAGCAGTTTATTTGGACAAAACTACGAGCAGTACTTC
CASSLFGQNYEQYF
>NA|TRBJ1-1|TRBV7-9|NA
TGTGCCAGCAGCCAGGCAAACACTGAAGCTTTCTTT
CASSQANTEAFF
>NA|TRBJ1-2|TRBV7-9|NA
TGTGCCAGCAGCTTACCGCTTCTGCCGCAGGGCTACACCTTC
CASSLPLLPQGYTF